One sample yielded the 28 T cell receptor beta chains listed below, sequenced in a study of shared clonotypes between healthy human individuals. Repertoires were generated with immunoSEQ multiplex PCR, while TCRdb's copy carries only in-frame clones and drops some. The table shows millions of clones, with about 95% occurring only once. CD45RO-negative CD8 cells positively selected for CCR7 made up the naive population, which excluded terminally differentiated effector memory CD45RA+ cells. The source material was naive CD8+ T cells sorted from blood. The receptors derive from a man aged 18-30 years in good health.

About this clone itself: The sample carries other DNA sequences with the same CDR3. The chain couples TRBV4-1 to TRBJ1-1; D gene ambiguous. Germline V gives CDR1 MGHRA, CDR2 YSYEKL. This CDR3 is built from 13 residues. V was pared by 2 bases and J by 0 bases, with 4 bases between. CDR3 in DNA: TGCGCCAGCAGCCAAACAGTGAACACTGAAGCTTTCTTT. Translation: CASSQTVNTEAFF.

This rearrangement joins TRBV15 to TRBJ1-6, with D unclear. V lost 2 bases and J 4 bases, leaving 12 bases between the germline ends. This CDR3 is built from 16 residues. Per the germline V gene, CDR1 is LNHNV and CDR2 is YYDKDF (reference sequence). DNA of the CDR3: TGTGCCACCAGCAGATCCCCCATGGGTTATAATTCACCCCTCCACTTT. Protein sequence: CATSRSPMGYNSPLHF.

The sample holds one count of this clone. The chain joins TRBV4-1 to TRBJ1-1; D is undetermined. Germline-derived CDR1 and CDR2 are MGHRA and YSYEKL. CDR3 length equals 16 residues. The ends were cut back, 0 bases at V and 1 base at J, with 12 bases in the middle. Written as DNA, the CDR3 is TGCGCCAGCAGCCAAGATGCCGGGATCGGGAACACTGAAGCTTTCTTT. This sequence encodes CASSQDAGIGNTEAFF.

V usage is TRBV28 and J usage is TRBJ2-7, with D possibly being TRBD1 or TRBD2 (5 bases each). Between the trimmed V and J ends, which lost 6 bases and 7 bases, there was a span of 19 bases. The CDR3 runs 14 residues. CDR1 MDHEN and CDR2 SYDVKM come from the germline V gene. CDR3 bases: TGTGCCAGCAGAGCCCTGAGGGGCCGGCATGAGCAGTACTTC. It yields the protein CASRALRGRHEQYF.

V is TRBV9 and J is TRBJ2-3; 7 nucleotides line up with TRBD2. After removal of 4 bases from V and 4 bases from J, the junction contained 15 bases not matched to a gene. Per germline, CDR1 SGDLS and CDR2 YYNGEE. The length of the CDR3 is 17 residues. The CDR3 nucleotides read TGTGCCAGCAGCCCCAGTGTTGGCGGGAGCGATGCAGATACGCAGTATTTT. It translates to CASSPSVGGSDADTQYF.

This clone was seen once. The J gene is TRBJ2-5, the V gene TRBV10-2, with TRBD2 matching 9 bases. The CDR3 is 11 amino acids. Trimming took 9 bases from V and 5 from J; bases not matched to a gene: 1. Germline-derived CDR1 and CDR2 are WSHSY and SAAADI. CDR3 amino acids: CASLAGETQYF. CDR3 sequence (DNA): TGCGCCAGTCTAGCGGGGGAGACCCAGTACTTC.

This rearrangement joins TRBV7-9 to TRBJ2-7; 7 bases align to TRBD1. Germline V gene data show CDR1 as SEHNR and CDR2 as FQNEAQ (reference sequence). V dropped 2 bases and J dropped 5; count of bases not matched to a gene: 6. The CDR3 sequence is 14 residues long. CDR3 nucleotides: TGTGCCAGCAGCTTATCTACCCAGGGGGACGAGCAGTACTTC. Its translation is CASSLSTQGDEQYF.

The genes are TRBV7-6 and TRBJ1-3; 9 nucleotides agree with TRBD1. This CDR3 spans 16 amino acids. J gave up 3 bases and V 5 bases, and 8 bases lay outside the gene matches. Germline CDR1 is SGHVS and CDR2 is FNYEAQ. The CDR3 protein is CASSETQGANGNTIYF. CDR3 nucleotides: TGTGCCAGCAGCGAAACACAGGGGGCGAATGGAAACACCATATATTTT.

Remarks on this clone: This CDR3 is also generated by other DNA sequences in the sample. The chain recombines TRBV25-1 with TRBJ1-1; D gene ambiguous. The CDR3 length is 11 residues. V lost 5 bases to trimming and J lost 5 bases, with 6 bases between them. CDR1 MGHDK and CDR2 SYGVNS come from the germline V gene. The CDR3 sequence is CASSPGTEAFF. The CDR3, as DNA: TGTGCCAGCAGTCCGGGTACTGAAGCTTTCTTT. Variable domain in full (rest from reference TRBV25-1 and TRBJ1-1): EADIYQTPRYLVIGTGKKITLECSQTMGHDKMYWYQQDPGMELHLIHYSYGVNSTEKGDLSSESTVSRIRTEHFPLTLESARPSHTSQYLCASSPGTEAFFGQGTRLTVV.

This clone was recorded once. The chain has TRBV27 and TRBJ2-5; D may be TRBD2 (7 bases). CDR1 MNHEY and CDR2 SMNVEV come from the germline V gene (reference sequence). V lost 5 bases to trimming and J lost 5 bases, with 18 bases between them. The CDR3 has 15 residues. CDR3 loop: CASSPPGGSSETQYF. The CDR3 region has the DNA TGTGCCAGCAGTCCGCCGGGGGGCTCATCGGAGACCCAGTACTTC.

This chain connects TRBV27 to TRBJ1-5; D is ambiguous. Deletions cut 4 bases from V and 3 bases from J, with 7 bases between. The CDR3 length is 13 residues. Germline loops: CDR1 MNHEY, CDR2 SMNVEV (reference sequence). The CDR3 coding sequence is TGTGCCAGCAGTTACGGGCACAATCAGCCCCAGCATTTT. Its translation is CASSYGHNQPQHF.

The rearrangement uses TRBV4-2 and TRBJ2-5; 9 bases fit TRBD1. V was pared by 0 bases and J by 5 bases, with 7 bases of the junction left unmatched. Germline CDR1 reads LGHNA; CDR2 reads YNFKEQ. The CDR3 loop spans 16 amino acids. The CDR3 coding sequence is TGTGCCAGCAGCCAAGAACCGGGACAGGGTGGGGAGACCCAGTACTTC. It yields the protein CASSQEPGQGGETQYF.

Remarks on this clone: Additional DNA sequences in this sample encode the identical CDR3. The chain's CDR3 is CASSLTGAGNTIYF. Here the CDR3 DNA reads TGTGCCAGCAGCTTAACAGGGGCAGGAAACACCATATATTTT. The chain joins TRBV11-2 to TRBJ1-3, with 7 bases lining up with TRBD1. J was trimmed by 4 bases and V by 2 bases; bases with no gene match: 2. Germline lookup yields CDR1 SGHAT and CDR2 FQNNGV. The CDR3 covers 14 residues.

Worth noting for this clone: The identical CDR3 is also encoded by other nucleotide sequences in the sample. This chain joins TRBV11-2 and TRBJ2-7, with D uncertain. V was trimmed by 3 bases and J by 3 bases, leaving 6 bases between them. Per germline, CDR1 SGHAT and CDR2 FQNNGV. The CDR3 runs 12 residues. The CDR3 DNA is TGTGCCAGCAGCTTCGCAGACTACGAGCAGTACTTC. Protein sequence: CASSFADYEQYF.

The V gene is TRBV5-1, the J gene TRBJ2-1; D is undetermined. This CDR3 is built from 13 residues. The V end was cut by 2 bases, the J end by 5 bases, with 8 bases between. Germline-derived CDR1 and CDR2 are SGHRS and YFSETQ. Here the CDR3 DNA reads TGCGCCAGCAGCTTTACAACCGACAATGAGCAGTTCTTC. Amino acids: CASSFTTDNEQFF. The variable domain in full, with the rest retrieved from reference TRBV5-1 and TRBJ2-1, is KAGVTQTPRYLIKTRGQQVTLSCSPISGHRSVSWYQQTPGQGLQFLFEYFSETQRNKGNFPGRFSGRQFSNSRSEMNVSTLELGDSALYLCASSFTTDNEQFFGPGTRLTVL.

J is TRBJ2-3 and V is TRBV6-5; D is uncertain. Germline V lookup: CDR1 MNHEY, CDR2 SVGAGI. Trimming took 3 bases from V and 2 from J, leaving 15 bases between them. This CDR3 is 16 amino acids long. CDR3 sequence: CASSYLGEGATDTQYF. The CDR3 DNA reads TGTGCCAGCAGTTATCTTGGGGAAGGAGCCACAGATACGCAGTATTTT.

This chain connects TRBV5-4 to TRBJ1-3, with unresolved D. Between the trimmed V and J ends, which lost 0 bases and 5 bases, there was a span of 6 bases. This CDR3 has 13 residues. CDR1 and CDR2 from the germline V gene are SGHNT and YYREEE (reference sequence). The CDR3 region has the DNA TGTGCCAGCAGCTTGGCGGAGCGAAACACCATATATTTT. Its translation is CASSLAERNTIYF.

The chain carries TRBV5-1 and TRBJ2-1, with TRBD1 matching over 7 bases. This CDR3 spans 14 amino acids. Germline trimming cut 0 bases from V and 6 bases from J; bases unmatched to any gene: 3. Per germline, CDR1 SGHRS and CDR2 YFSETQ. The CDR3 loop is CASSLEAGGNEQFF. DNA of the CDR3: TGCGCCAGCAGCTTGGAGGCAGGGGGCAATGAGCAGTTCTTC.

The rearrangement joins TRBV9 to TRBJ1-4; D might be TRBD1 (6 bases). Germline CDR1 reads SGDLS; CDR2 reads YYNGEE. The CDR3 extends over 15 amino acids. V dropped 2 bases and J dropped 5 bases, with 13 bases sitting between them. The CDR3, as DNA: TGTGCCAGCAGCGTTCAGGGGACCCCCAATGAAAAACTGTTTTTT. Translating gives CASSVQGTPNEKLFF.

The rearrangement joins TRBV5-6 to TRBJ2-7; maybe TRBD1 (6 bases). The length of the CDR3 is 14 residues. Germline V CDR1 and CDR2: SGHDT, YYEEEE. The ends were cut back, 4 bases at V and 0 bases at J, with 11 bases in the middle. The CDR3 sequence: CASSGDMNSYEQYF. The CDR3, as DNA: TGTGCCAGCAGCGGGGACATGAACTCCTACGAGCAGTACTTC.

This sequence joins TRBV30 and TRBJ2-1; 10 bases fit TRBD2. This CDR3 spans 16 amino acids. J was trimmed by 4 bases and V by 1 base; bases with no gene match: 7. In germline, CDR1 is GTSNPN, CDR2 SVGIG (reference sequence). In DNA, the CDR3 is TGTGCCTGGAGTGCTCCGGGACTAGCGAGTTACAATGAGCAGTTCTTC. Protein: CAWSAPGLASYNEQFF.

Regarding this clone: At one boundary the junction diverges from the germline segment, which might be a read error. The chain joins TRBV5-1 to TRBJ1-5, with D uncertain. Germline CDR1 is SGHRS and CDR2 is YFSETQ. The CDR3 has 14 residues. The DNA for the CDR3 is TGTGCCAGCAGCTCCGGAGCTGGCAATCAGCCCCAGCATTTT. This gives the protein CASSSGAGNQPQHF.

The chain links TRBV9 to TRBJ2-7; a weak D match, TRBD2 (5 bases). V was cut by 0 bases and J by 0 bases, with 10 bases left in between. The CDR3 is made up of 15 amino acids. CDR1 is SGDLS and CDR2 is YYNGEE in the germline V gene. The CDR3 spells CASSVDSSASYEQYF. In DNA form, the CDR3 reads TGTGCCAGCAGCGTAGACAGTAGCGCCTCCTACGAGCAGTACTTC.

The CDR3 reads CASSLGRVGAFF. In nucleotides, the CDR3 is TGTGCCAGCAGCTTAGGAAGGGTAGGAGCTTTCTTT. This chain links TRBV11-2 with TRBJ1-1, with D unclear. Trimming took off 1 base at V and 10 bases at J, with 10 bases between the two ends. CDR1 is SGHAT and CDR2 is FQNNGV in the germline V gene. The CDR3 contains 12 residues.

The chain uses TRBV13 and TRBJ2-1, with 8 bases matching TRBD2. This CDR3 region has 16 residues. V shed 1 base and J 4 bases; nucleotides not matched to a gene: 6. Germline-derived CDR1 and CDR2 are PRHDT and FYEKMQ (reference sequence). The CDR3 here is CASSLAAGVVYNEQFF. For the CDR3, the DNA is TGTGCCAGCAGCTTAGCAGCGGGAGTGGTGTACAATGAGCAGTTCTTC.

The chain recombines TRBV4-1 with TRBJ1-2; a weak D match, TRBD1 (6 bases). The germline CDR1 and CDR2 sequences are MGHRA and YSYEKL. V was cut by 0 bases and J by 5 bases, with 16 bases left in between. The CDR3 loop spans 16 amino acids. The CDR3 DNA sequence: TGCGCCAGCAGCCAAGAAAGCGGGGGGCATCGGTATGGCTACACCTTC. Translation: CASSQESGGHRYGYTF.

This chain joins TRBV30 and TRBJ2-1; TRBD2 aligns across 8 bases. The length of the CDR3 is 15 residues. The V gene's germline CDR1 is GTSNPN and CDR2 SVGIG (reference sequence). The ends lost 2 bases at V and 8 bases at J; junction bases unmatched: 11. This chain's CDR3 is CAWSPDGTSGDEQFF. For the CDR3, the DNA is TGTGCCTGGAGTCCCGACGGGACTAGTGGCGATGAGCAGTTCTTC.

The gene calls are TRBV28 and TRBJ2-1, with D perhaps being TRBD1 or TRBD2 (5 bases each). Trimming took 2 bases from V and 4 from J, leaving 24 bases between them. This CDR3 has 19 amino acids. The germline CDR1 and CDR2 sequences are MDHEN and SYDVKM. The CDR3 coding sequence is TGTGCCAGCAGTTTAGGGGCCTCTCGGGGCGAAGGCTTATACAATGAGCAGTTCTTC. Translated: CASSLGASRGEGLYNEQFF.